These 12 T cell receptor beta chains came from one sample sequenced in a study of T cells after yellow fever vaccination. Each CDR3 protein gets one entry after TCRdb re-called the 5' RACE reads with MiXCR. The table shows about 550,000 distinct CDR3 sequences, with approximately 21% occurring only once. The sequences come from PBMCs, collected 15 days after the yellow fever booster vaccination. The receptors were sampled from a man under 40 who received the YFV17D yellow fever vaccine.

CDR3 region: CSVEDQYRGQEDTQYF. CDR3 DNA sequence: TGCAGCGTTGAAGATCAGTACAGGGGGCAGGAAGATACGCAGTATTTT. The genes are TRBV29-1 and TRBJ2-3; 9 bases line up with TRBD1. CDR3 length equals 16 residues. Germline CDR1 SQVTM, CDR2 ANQGSEA. The ends lost 0 bases at V and 5 bases at J; junction bases unmatched: 9.

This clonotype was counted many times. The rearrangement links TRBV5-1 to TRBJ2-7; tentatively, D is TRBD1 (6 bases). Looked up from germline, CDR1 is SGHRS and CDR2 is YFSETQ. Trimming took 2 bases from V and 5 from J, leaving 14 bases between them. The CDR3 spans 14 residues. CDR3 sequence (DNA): TGCGCCAGCAGCTTCAGGGGCATTGGAAACGAGCAGTACTTC. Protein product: CASSFRGIGNEQYF. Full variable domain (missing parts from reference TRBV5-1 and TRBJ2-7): KAGVTQTPRYLIKTRGQQVTLSCSPISGHRSVSWYQQTPGQGLQFLFEYFSETQRNKGNFPGRFSGRQFSNSRSEMNVSTLELGDSALYLCASSFRGIGNEQYFGPGTRLTVT.

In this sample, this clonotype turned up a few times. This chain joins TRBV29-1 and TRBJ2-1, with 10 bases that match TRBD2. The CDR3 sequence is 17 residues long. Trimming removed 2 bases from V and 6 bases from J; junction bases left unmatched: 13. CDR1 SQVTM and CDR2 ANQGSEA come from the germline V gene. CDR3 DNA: TGCAGCGTTGAAAAGGGGGCGGGAGCGGGAGGGCTCAATGAGCAGTTCTTC. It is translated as CSVEKGAGAGGLNEQFF.

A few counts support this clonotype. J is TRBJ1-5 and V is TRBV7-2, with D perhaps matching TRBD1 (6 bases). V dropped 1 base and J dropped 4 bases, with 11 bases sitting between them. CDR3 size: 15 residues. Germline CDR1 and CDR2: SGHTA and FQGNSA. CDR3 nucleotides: TGTGCCAGCAGCTTAGTCGGACAGAGTAATCAGCCCCAGCATTTT. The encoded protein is CASSLVGQSNQPQHF.

The CDR3 DNA sequence: TGTGCCAGCAGTTCTAGGGCCAGAGAGACCCAGTACTTC. As protein: CASSSRARETQYF. The V and J genes are TRBV6-5 and TRBJ2-5; D gene uncertain. This CDR3 has 13 residues. Trimming shortened V by 4 bases and J by 4 bases, and 10 bases separated the two germline ends. CDR1 is MNHEY and CDR2 is SVGAGI in the germline V gene.

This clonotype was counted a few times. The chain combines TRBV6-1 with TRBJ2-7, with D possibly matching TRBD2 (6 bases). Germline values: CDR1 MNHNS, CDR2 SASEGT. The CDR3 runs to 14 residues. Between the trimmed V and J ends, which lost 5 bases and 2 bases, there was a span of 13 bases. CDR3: CASSRDFSAYEQYF. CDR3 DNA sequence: TGTGCCAGCAGTCGGGACTTCTCGGCCTACGAGCAGTACTTC.

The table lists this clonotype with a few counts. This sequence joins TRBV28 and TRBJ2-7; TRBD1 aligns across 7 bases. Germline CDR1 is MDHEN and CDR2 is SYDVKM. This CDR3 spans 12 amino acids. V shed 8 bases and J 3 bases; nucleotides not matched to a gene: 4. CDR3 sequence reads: CASGTAGYEQYF. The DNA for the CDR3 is TGTGCCAGCGGGACAGCAGGCTACGAGCAGTACTTC.

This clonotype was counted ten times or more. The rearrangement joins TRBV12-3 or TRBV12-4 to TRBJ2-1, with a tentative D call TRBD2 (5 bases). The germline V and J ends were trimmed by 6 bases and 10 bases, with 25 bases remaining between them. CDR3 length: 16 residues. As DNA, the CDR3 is TGTGCCAGCAGCCTGCCGCGGGCTAGCCCCCTTGTCGAGCAGTTCTTC. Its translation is CASSLPRASPLVEQFF.

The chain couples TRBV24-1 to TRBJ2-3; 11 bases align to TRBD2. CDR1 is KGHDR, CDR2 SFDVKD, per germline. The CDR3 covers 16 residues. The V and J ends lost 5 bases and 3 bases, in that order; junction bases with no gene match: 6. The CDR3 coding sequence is TGTGCCACCAGTGGTACTAGCGGGAGCGGAACAGATACGCAGTATTTT. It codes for CATSGTSGSGTDTQYF.

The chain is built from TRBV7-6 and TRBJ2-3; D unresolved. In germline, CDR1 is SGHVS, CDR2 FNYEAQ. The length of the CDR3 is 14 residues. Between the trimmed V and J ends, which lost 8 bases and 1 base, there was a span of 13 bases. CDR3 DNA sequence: TGTGCCAGCTCCCAAACCTGGGGCACAGATACGCAGTATTTT. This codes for CASSQTWGTDTQYF.

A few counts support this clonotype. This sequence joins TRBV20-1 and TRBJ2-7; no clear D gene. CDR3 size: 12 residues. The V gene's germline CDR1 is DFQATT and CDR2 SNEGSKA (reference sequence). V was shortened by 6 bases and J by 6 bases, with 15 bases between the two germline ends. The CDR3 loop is CSAARIRGEQYF. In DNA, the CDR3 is TGCAGTGCCGCCCGGATTCGCGGCGAGCAGTACTTC.

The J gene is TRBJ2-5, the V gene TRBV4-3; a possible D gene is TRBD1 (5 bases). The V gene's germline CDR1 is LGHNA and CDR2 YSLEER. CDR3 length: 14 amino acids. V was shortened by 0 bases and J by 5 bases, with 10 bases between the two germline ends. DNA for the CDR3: TGCGCCAGCAGCCAAGACAGGGCTACGGAGACCCAGTACTTC. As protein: CASSQDRATETQYF.